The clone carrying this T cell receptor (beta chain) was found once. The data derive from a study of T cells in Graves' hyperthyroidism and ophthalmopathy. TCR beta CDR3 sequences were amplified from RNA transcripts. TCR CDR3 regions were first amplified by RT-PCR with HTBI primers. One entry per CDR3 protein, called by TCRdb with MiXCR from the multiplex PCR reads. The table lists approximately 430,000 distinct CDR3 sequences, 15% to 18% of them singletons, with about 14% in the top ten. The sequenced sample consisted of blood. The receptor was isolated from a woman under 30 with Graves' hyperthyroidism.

CDR3 sequence: CASKREKETQYF. The CDR3 DNA sequence: TGTGCCAGTAAGCGGGAGAAAGAGACCCAGTACTTC. The rearrangement links TRBV2 to TRBJ2-5; 8 bases agree with TRBD2. V lost 9 bases and J lost 3; bases outside the gene matches: 3. The CDR3 spans 12 residues. Germline-derived CDR1 and CDR2 are SNHLY and FYNNEI.